This entry is about one TCR beta chain. Its antigen is undetermined. The data were obtained in a study of shared clonotypes between healthy human individuals. Study context: With ages of 18 to 49, the donors were two women and three men. Whole-study findings and limits: Clonotype sharing among donors likely depends on sequencing depth. Incomplete sequencing of sorted subsets was indicated by rarefaction despite large depth.

The data were produced by immunoSEQ multiplex PCR, yet TCRdb's version contains in-frame clones alone and is incomplete. The sample records roughly 530,000 clones, about 95% being singletons. CD4+ cell separation produced CD45RA+ naive and CD45RA-negative memory subsets. The CDR3 covers 14 residues. Germline V gene data show CDR1 as SEHNR and CDR2 as FQNEAQ (reference sequence). Trimming removed 1 base from V and 7 bases from J, with 10 bases in between. The source of this sequence is a woman aged 25 to 39 in good health. This rearrangement joins TRBV7-9 to TRBJ1-4; perhaps TRBD1 as D (5 bases). Sequenced: naive CD4+ T cells sorted from blood. The subset here: CD45RA+ positively selected. CDR3 sequence (DNA): TGTGCCAGCAGCTTAGACGGGAGGGGTGAAAAACTGTTTTTT. Protein: CASSLDGRGEKLFF.